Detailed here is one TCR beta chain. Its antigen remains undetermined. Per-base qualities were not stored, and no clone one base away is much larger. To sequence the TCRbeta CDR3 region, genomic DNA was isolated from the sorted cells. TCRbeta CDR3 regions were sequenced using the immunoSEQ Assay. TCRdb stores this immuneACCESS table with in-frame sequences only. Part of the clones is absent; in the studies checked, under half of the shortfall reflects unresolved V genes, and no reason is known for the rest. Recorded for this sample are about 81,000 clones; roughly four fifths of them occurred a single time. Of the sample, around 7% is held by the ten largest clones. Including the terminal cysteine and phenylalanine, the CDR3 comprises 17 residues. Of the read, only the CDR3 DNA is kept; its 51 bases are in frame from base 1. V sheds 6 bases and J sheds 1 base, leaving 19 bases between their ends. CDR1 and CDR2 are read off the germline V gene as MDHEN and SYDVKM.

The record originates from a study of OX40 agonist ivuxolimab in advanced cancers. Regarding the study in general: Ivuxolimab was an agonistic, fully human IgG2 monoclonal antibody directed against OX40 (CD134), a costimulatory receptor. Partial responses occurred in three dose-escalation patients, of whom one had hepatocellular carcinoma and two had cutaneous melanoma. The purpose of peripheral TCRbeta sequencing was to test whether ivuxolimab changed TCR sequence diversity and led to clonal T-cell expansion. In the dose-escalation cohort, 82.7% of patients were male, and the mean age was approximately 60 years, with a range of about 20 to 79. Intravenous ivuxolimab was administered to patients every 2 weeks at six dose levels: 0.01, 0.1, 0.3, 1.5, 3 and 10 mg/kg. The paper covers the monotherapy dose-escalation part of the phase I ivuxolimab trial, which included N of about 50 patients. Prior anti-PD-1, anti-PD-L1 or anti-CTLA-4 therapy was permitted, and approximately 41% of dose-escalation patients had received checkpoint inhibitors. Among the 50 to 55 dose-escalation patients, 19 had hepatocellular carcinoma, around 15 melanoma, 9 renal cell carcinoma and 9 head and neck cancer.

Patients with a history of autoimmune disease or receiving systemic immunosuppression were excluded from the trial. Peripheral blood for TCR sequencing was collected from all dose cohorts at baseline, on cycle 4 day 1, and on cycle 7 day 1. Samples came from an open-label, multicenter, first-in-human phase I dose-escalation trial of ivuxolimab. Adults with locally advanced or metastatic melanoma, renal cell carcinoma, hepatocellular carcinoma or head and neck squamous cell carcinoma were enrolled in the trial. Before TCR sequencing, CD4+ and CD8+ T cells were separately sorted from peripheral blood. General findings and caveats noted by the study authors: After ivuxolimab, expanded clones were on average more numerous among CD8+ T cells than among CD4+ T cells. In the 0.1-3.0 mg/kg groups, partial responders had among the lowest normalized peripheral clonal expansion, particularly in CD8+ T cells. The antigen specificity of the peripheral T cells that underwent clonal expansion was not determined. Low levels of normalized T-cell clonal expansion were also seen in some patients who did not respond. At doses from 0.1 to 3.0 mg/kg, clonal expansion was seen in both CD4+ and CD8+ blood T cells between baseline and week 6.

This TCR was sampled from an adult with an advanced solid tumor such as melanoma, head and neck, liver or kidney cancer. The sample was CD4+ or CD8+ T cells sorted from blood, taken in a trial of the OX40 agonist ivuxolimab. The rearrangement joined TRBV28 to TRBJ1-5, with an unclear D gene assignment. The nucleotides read TGTGCCAGCAGAGGTTATACCTATGGACTAAGCAATCAGCCCCAGCATTTT. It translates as CASRGYTYGLSNQPQHF.